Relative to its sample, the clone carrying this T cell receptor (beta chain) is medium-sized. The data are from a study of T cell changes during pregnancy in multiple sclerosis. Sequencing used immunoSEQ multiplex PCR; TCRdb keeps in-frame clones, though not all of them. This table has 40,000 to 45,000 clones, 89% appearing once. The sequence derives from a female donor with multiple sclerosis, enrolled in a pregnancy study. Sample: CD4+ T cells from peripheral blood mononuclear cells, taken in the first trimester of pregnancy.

The CDR3 region is CASSLDPSTLAGVTGELFF. CDR3 nucleotides: TGTGCCAGCAGTTTAGATCCCAGTACGCTAGCGGGAGTCACCGGGGAGCTGTTTTTT. The chain links TRBV28 to TRBJ2-2, with 10 bases lining up with TRBD2. CDR3 length: 19 residues. Germline CDR1 reads MDHEN; CDR2 reads SYDVKM. J gave up 4 bases and V 2 bases, and 13 bases lay outside the gene matches.